This T cell receptor beta chain was obtained from a study of blood T cell repertoires in COVID-19. This clone occurred once. Original analysis: Amplification with reference gene primers provided the estimates of nucleated cell counts. TCRdb's table, derived via immunoSEQ multiplex PCR, lists solely in-frame clones and lacks some. D and trimming come from the DNA, and the V and J calls and clone size come from that table. The table has over 150,000 clones, roughly four fifths seen once; the top ten hold 9.5% to 13%. With V trimmed by 4 bases and J by 2 bases, 8 bases remained unmatched. In germline, CDR1 is SGHDN, CDR2 FVKESK. The length of the CDR3 is 17 residues.

V gene TRBV14 combines with J gene TRBJ2-3; 11 nucleotides align to TRBD2. The source is a woman between 55 and 75 years old with COVID-19, enrolled during active disease. What was sequenced was peripheral blood. CDR3 bases: TGTGCCAGCAGCCCTTCCCGACTAGCGGGGCCCACAGATACGCAGTATTTT. This gives the protein CASSPSRLAGPTDTQYF.